The 25 T cell receptor beta chains presented below share a single source sample, sequenced in a study of T cell responses to AZD1222 COVID-19 vaccine. The data were produced by immunoSEQ multiplex PCR, yet TCRdb's version contains in-frame clones alone and is incomplete. Of more than 140,000 clones listed, approximately 95% were seen once; the top ten hold approximately 0.9%. The sample consisted of peripheral blood, taken on day 0 of MenACWY control vaccination. These receptors originate from an adult in good health.

The chain joins TRBV2 to TRBJ1-2; 11 bases match TRBD1. The CDR3 runs to 14 residues. Germline CDR1 reads SNHLY; CDR2 reads FYNNEI. Trimming took 6 bases from V and 10 from J; bases not matched to a gene: 10. CDR3 sequence: CASSPRGDRGIYTF. CDR3 coding DNA: TGTGCCAGCAGCCCGCGGGGGGACAGGGGGATCTACACCTTC.

The chain combines TRBV5-6 with TRBJ2-1; D perhaps matches TRBD1 (5 bases). Trimming removed 1 base at V and 4 bases at J, with 18 bases between. Germline V gene sequence: CDR1 SGHDT, CDR2 YYEEEE. This CDR3 region has 17 residues. The CDR3 DNA reads TGTGCCAGCAGCTTGCTGGCGTCAGGACACTATTACAATGAGCAGTTCTTC. Encoded protein: CASSLLASGHYYNEQFF.

V and J are TRBV19 and TRBJ1-5; D gene unclear. Germline V gene data show CDR1 as LNHDA and CDR2 as SQIVND (reference sequence). V was clipped by 10 bases and J by 10 bases, with 8 bases between them. This CDR3 has 9 amino acids. The CDR3 sequence is CATGKPQHF. CDR3 nucleotides: TGTGCCACGGGAAAACCCCAGCATTTT.

This CDR3 is CASSYETGITEAFF. As DNA, the CDR3 is TGTGCCAGCAGCTACGAAACAGGGATCACTGAAGCTTTCTTT. The chain has TRBV7-9 and TRBJ1-1; a weak D match, TRBD1 (6 bases). Germline CDR1 reads SEHNR; CDR2 reads FQNEAQ (reference sequence). This CDR3 has 14 amino acids. The V end was cut by 4 bases, the J end by 4 bases, with 13 bases between.

This sequence joins TRBV4-2 and TRBJ2-5; 7 bases are a match to TRBD2. V shed 6 bases and J 2 bases; nucleotides not matched to a gene: 9. The CDR3 length is 15 residues. CDR1 and CDR2 from the germline V gene are LGHNA and YNFKEQ. The CDR3 sequence is CASRTGTTEQETQYF. CDR3 DNA sequence: TGTGCCAGCAGGACCGGGACTACCGAACAAGAGACCCAGTACTTC.

On this clone: The sample has other DNA sequences that encode this CDR3 too. V and J are TRBV18 and TRBJ1-2; D ambiguous. Germline values: CDR1 KGHSH, CDR2 LQKENI. V was shortened by 3 bases and J by 3 bases, with 8 bases between the two germline ends. This CDR3 has 13 residues. CDR3 residues: CASSPGTDYGYTF. The CDR3 coding sequence is TGTGCCAGCTCACCGGGAACAGACTATGGCTACACCTTC.

The chain links TRBV10-3 to TRBJ2-3; D possibly matches TRBD1 or TRBD2 (6 bases each). The V and J ends lost 1 base and 5 bases respectively, with 13 bases between them. CDR3 size: 15 residues. The V gene's germline CDR1 is ENHRY and CDR2 SYGVKD. In nucleotides, the CDR3 is TGTGCCATCAGTGAGTTGGGGGGCTTTGTAGATACGCAGTATTTT. This encodes CAISELGGFVDTQYF.

The genes are TRBV27 and TRBJ2-6, with 7 positions matching TRBD1. The CDR3 has 17 residues. Germline assignment: CDR1 MNHEY and CDR2 SMNVEV (reference sequence). Trimming cost V 6 bases and J 10 bases; bases outside gene matches: 18. DNA for the CDR3: TGTGCCAGCAGATCCCTGGGACAGACCCTTTGGGTGAACGTCCTGACTTTC. Amino acids: CASRSLGQTLWVNVLTF. Filled out from reference TRBV27 and TRBJ2-6, the complete variable domain reads EAQVTQNPRYLITVTGKKLTVTCSQNMNHEYMSWYRQDPGLGLRQIYYSMNVEVTDKGDVPEGYKVSRKEKRNFPLILESPSPNQTSLYFCASRSLGQTLWVNVLTFGAGSRLTVL.

This rearrangement joins TRBV5-1 to TRBJ2-7; D not resolved. This CDR3 is 15 amino acids long. Per germline, CDR1 SGHRS and CDR2 YFSETQ. Trimming took 0 bases from V and 2 from J, leaving 12 bases between them. Written as DNA, the CDR3 is TGCGCCAGCAGCTTGGGTCCGGGTCCCGCCTACGAGCAGTACTTC. This encodes CASSLGPGPAYEQYF.

This chain links TRBV7-9 with TRBJ1-1, with D possibly being TRBD1 (5 bases). Germline V gene sequence: CDR1 SEHNR, CDR2 FQNEAQ (reference sequence). This CDR3 has 11 amino acids. Trimming took 7 bases from V and 5 from J, leaving 8 bases between them. Here the CDR3 reads CASKEGTEAFF. The CDR3 DNA reads TGTGCCAGCAAGGAGGGGACTGAAGCTTTCTTT.

The chain joins TRBV3-1 (or the pseudogene TRBV3-2) to TRBJ2-1; 10 bases map to TRBD2. The germline V gene encodes CDR1 LGHDT and CDR2 YNNKEL (reference sequence). V gave up 6 bases and J gave up 5 bases; unmatched junction bases: 7. CDR3 length: 15 residues. The CDR3 protein is CASRWTSGSNNEQFF. For the CDR3, the DNA is TGTGCCAGCAGGTGGACTAGCGGAAGCAACAATGAGCAGTTCTTC.

The chain employs TRBV9 and TRBJ1-2; TRBD1 agrees at 9 bases. The length of the CDR3 is 13 residues. The germline V gene has CDR1 SGDLS and CDR2 YYNGEE. With 4 bases clipped from V and 7 bases from J, the junction kept 5 bases outside the gene matches. The DNA of the CDR3 is TGTGCCAGCAGCACCGGGACAGGGATTGGCTACACCTTC. Its translation is CASSTGTGIGYTF.

The chain uses TRBV4-3 and TRBJ1-4; D remains unclear. Trimming took off 0 bases at V and 0 bases at J, with 11 bases between the two ends. The CDR3 totals 17 residues. Germline loops: CDR1 LGHNA, CDR2 YSLEER. Written as DNA, the CDR3 is TGCGCCAGCAGCCAAGACCCCAGAGCTGCAACTAATGAAAAACTGTTTTTT. This codes for CASSQDPRAATNEKLFF.

In this sample, this clone turned up once. The genes are TRBV24-1 and TRBJ2-1, with D hard to call. V lost 0 bases and J 2 bases, leaving 4 bases between the germline ends. The CDR3 contains 14 residues. Per the germline V gene, CDR1 is KGHDR and CDR2 is SFDVKD. CDR3 in amino acids: CATSDLVAYNEQFF. In DNA form, the CDR3 reads TGTGCCACCAGTGATTTGGTAGCCTACAATGAGCAGTTCTTC.

The rearrangement joins TRBV3-1 (or the pseudogene TRBV3-2) to TRBJ1-1; D possibly corresponds to TRBD1 (6 bases). This CDR3 comprises 16 residues. From germline, CDR1 is LGHDT and CDR2 YNNKEL (reference sequence). The V and J ends lost 4 bases and 4 bases respectively, with 19 bases between them. The CDR3 nucleotides read TGTGCCAGCAGCCCACGGACAGACCCGACTGGCACTGAAGCTTTCTTT. It specifies CASSPRTDPTGTEAFF.

The rearrangement uses TRBV5-1 and TRBJ1-2; D gene unclear. CDR3 length equals 14 residues. V lost 4 bases and J 6 bases, leaving 16 bases between the germline ends. In germline, CDR1 is SGHRS, CDR2 YFSETQ. This chain's CDR3 is CASSTSGGSDGYTF. The CDR3 nucleotides read TGCGCCAGCAGCACATCCGGCGGTAGCGATGGCTACACCTTC.

This clone showed up just once. CDR3 amino acids: CASSPTGTGNTEAFF. CDR3 nucleotide sequence: TGTGCCAGCTCACCAACCGGGACAGGGAACACTGAAGCTTTCTTT. The chain recombines TRBV18 with TRBJ1-1, with 8 bases lining up with TRBD1. This CDR3 has 15 amino acids. Germline V gives CDR1 KGHSH, CDR2 LQKENI. The trim removed 2 bases at V and 1 base at J, leaving 3 bases unmatched.

The V gene is TRBV6-6, the J gene TRBJ1-6; 8 bases align to TRBD1. Germline CDR1 is MNHNY and CDR2 is SVGAGI (reference sequence). The CDR3 length is 14 residues. Trimming at V came to 7 bases and at J to 10 bases, leaving 9 bases not matched to a gene. The CDR3 reads CASKRQGMSSPLHF. The DNA of the CDR3 is TGTGCCAGCAAAAGACAGGGGATGAGCTCACCCCTCCACTTT.

The chain recombines TRBV19 with TRBJ2-1; 8 bases fit TRBD2. CDR3 length: 17 amino acids. The germline V gene encodes CDR1 LNHDA and CDR2 SQIVND (reference sequence). V lost 6 bases to trimming and J lost 0 bases; unmatched junction nucleotides: 10. The CDR3 nucleotides are TGTGCCAGTAGACGGTACTCGGGGACTAGCTCCTACAATGAGCAGTTCTTC. It encodes CASRRYSGTSSYNEQFF. Drawing the rest from reference TRBV19 and TRBJ2-1, the complete variable domain is DGGITQSPKYLFRKEGQNVTLSCEQNLNHDAMYWYRQDPGQGLRLIYYSQIVNDFQKGDIAEGYSVSREKKESFPLTVTSAQKNPTAFYLCASRRYSGTSSYNEQFFGPGTRLTVL.

The rearrangement links TRBV29-1 to TRBJ2-7; D is uncertain. The germline CDR1 and CDR2 sequences are SQVTM and ANQGSEA. The ends were cut back, 5 bases at V and 2 bases at J, with 7 bases in the middle. The CDR3 spans 11 residues. CDR3 in DNA: TGCAGCGTTACAGAGGCCTACGAGCAGTACTTC. This translates into CSVTEAYEQYF.

The rearrangement uses TRBV5-4 and TRBJ2-7; D gene unclear. Germline CDR1 reads SGHNT; CDR2 reads YYREEE (reference sequence). The CDR3 has 11 amino acids. Deletions cut 3 bases from V and 5 bases from J, with 6 bases between. The CDR3 here is CASSSIHEQYF. The CDR3 DNA sequence: TGTGCCAGCAGCTCCATTCACGAGCAGTACTTC.

The chain combines TRBV10-2 with TRBJ1-6, with 8 bases that match TRBD1. V trimming: 5 bases; J trimming: 7 bases; junction bases outside the gene matches: 4. Germline V gene sequence: CDR1 WSHSY, CDR2 SAAADI. The CDR3 length is 14 residues. CDR3 DNA: TGCGCCAGCAGTCACAGGGGGATCAATTCACCCCTCCACTTT. This encodes CASSHRGINSPLHF.

The chain links TRBV6-2 or TRBV6-3 to TRBJ2-7; D unclear. The CDR3 totals 17 residues. The V gene's germline CDR1 is MNHEY and CDR2 SVGEGT. Trimming took off 2 bases at V and 2 bases at J, with 19 bases between the two ends. CDR3 amino acids: CASSYASGAPRAYEQYF. The CDR3 DNA sequence: TGTGCCAGCAGTTACGCCTCGGGTGCGCCTCGGGCCTACGAGCAGTACTTC.

This clone was seen a few times. The gene calls are TRBV11-2 and TRBJ1-2, with TRBD1 identical over 7 bases. This CDR3 comprises 15 residues. The germline V gene encodes CDR1 SGHAT and CDR2 FQNNGV. J was trimmed by 5 bases and V by 3 bases; bases with no gene match: 9. Here the CDR3 DNA reads TGTGCCAGCAGCTTTAGCCGGGACAGCTCTTATGGCTACACCTTC. Its translation is CASSFSRDSSYGYTF.

The chain recombines TRBV28 with TRBJ1-2; D is undetermined. The CDR3 is 15 residues long. Germline assignment: CDR1 MDHEN and CDR2 SYDVKM. The V end was cut by 7 bases, the J end by 8 bases, with 23 bases between. The CDR3 loop is CASIPQSGPVGGYTF. As DNA, the CDR3 is TGTGCCAGCATCCCCCAGTCTGGGCCCGTTGGAGGCTACACCTTC.